The 27 T cell receptor beta chains below come from one sample, sequenced in a study of blood T cells in healthy people across ages. The authors ran a second PCR of about 6 to 11 cycles using a sample-barcoded 5' primer and a J-beta primer mix. TCRdb analysed the 5' RACE reads with MiXCR anew, one entry per CDR3 protein. The sample comprises about 900,000 distinct CDR3 sequences, 55% to 65% of which are singletons, and about 27% rests with the top ten. The sample comprised blood. The source is a man aged 25 to 40 in good health.

The V call is TRBV10-2, the J call TRBJ2-1; a weak D match, TRBD1 (6 bases). Germline V lookup: CDR1 WSHSY, CDR2 SAAADI. The length of the CDR3 is 11 residues. V was pared by 10 bases and J by 8 bases, with 12 bases between. The CDR3 DNA sequence: TGCGCCACCGAACAGGGTGATGAGCAGTTCTTC. Translating gives CATEQGDEQFF.

The rearrangement uses TRBV12-3 or TRBV12-4 and TRBJ2-7, with TRBD2 matching 11 bases. This CDR3 spans 15 amino acids. V gave up 5 bases and J gave up 4 bases; unmatched junction bases: 7. CDR3 sequence: CASSPILAGDYEQYF. The DNA of the CDR3 is TGTGCCAGCAGTCCTATACTAGCGGGGGATTACGAGCAGTACTTC.

This clonotype was counted a few times. CDR3 region: CAISESVQETQYF. CDR3 nucleotide sequence: TGTGCCATCAGTGAATCAGTCCAAGAGACCCAGTACTTC. This rearrangement joins TRBV10-3 to TRBJ2-5, with D unresolved. The CDR3 has 13 residues. Trimming took off 3 bases at V and 1 base at J, with 6 bases between the two ends. In germline, CDR1 is ENHRY, CDR2 SYGVKD.

The chain combines TRBV5-1 with TRBJ1-2, with a tentative D call TRBD1 (5 bases). CDR3 size: 13 residues. Trimming left V 5 bases short and J 5 bases short, with 13 bases between. In germline, CDR1 is SGHRS, CDR2 YFSETQ. CDR3 residues: CASRPRDGYGYTF. Written as DNA, the CDR3 is TGCGCCAGCAGGCCCCGGGACGGTTATGGCTACACCTTC.

The chain employs TRBV11-2 and TRBJ2-7, with 9 positions matching TRBD1. Per germline, CDR1 SGHAT and CDR2 FQNNGV. J lost 3 bases, V lost 0 bases, and 18 bases had no gene match. There are 20 residues in the CDR3. The CDR3: CASSLDGEGQGIFRGYEQYF. The CDR3 region has the DNA TGTGCCAGCAGCTTAGATGGCGAGGGACAGGGCATATTTCGGGGCTACGAGCAGTACTTC.

The CDR3 DNA follows: TGCGCCAGCAGCTTTACTGGGACAGGGGTTGGCTACACCTTC. This translates into CASSFTGTGVGYTF. J is TRBJ1-2 and V is TRBV5-1; TRBD1 aligns across 10 bases. CDR3 length equals 14 residues. The J segment lost 7 bases and the V segment lost 2 bases, leaving 5 bases of the junction unmatched. In germline, CDR1 is SGHRS, CDR2 YFSETQ. Combining the CDR3 with reference TRBV5-1 and TRBJ1-2 gives the whole variable domain KAGVTQTPRYLIKTRGQQVTLSCSPISGHRSVSWYQQTPGQGLQFLFEYFSETQRNKGNFPGRFSGRQFSNSRSEMNVSTLELGDSALYLCASSFTGTGVGYTFGSGTRLTVV.

The chain uses TRBV28 and TRBJ2-1; 8 bases map to TRBD1. CDR1 is MDHEN and CDR2 is SYDVKM in the germline V gene. V trimming: 7 bases; J trimming: 5 bases; junction bases outside the gene matches: 13. This CDR3 has 16 amino acids. CDR3 sequence (DNA): TGTGCCAGCACCATGGCAGGGGGCTGGATGGACAATGAGCAGTTCTTC. Its protein product is CASTMAGGWMDNEQFF. The variable domain in full, with the rest retrieved from reference TRBV28 and TRBJ2-1, is DVKVTQSSRYLVKRTGEKVFLECVQDMDHENMFWYRQDPGLGLRLIYFSYDVKMKEKGDIPEGYSVSREKKERFSLILESASTNQTSMYLCASTMAGGWMDNEQFFGPGTRLTVL.

This chain joins TRBV6-6 and TRBJ1-2, with a possible D match to TRBD1 (5 bases). Germline V lookup: CDR1 MNHNY, CDR2 SVGAGI (reference sequence). V was cut by 6 bases and J by 0 bases, with 14 bases left in between. The CDR3 is made up of 15 amino acids. Here the CDR3 DNA reads TGTGCCAGCAGCCACGAGGGACGGACTAACTATGGCTACACCTTC. Translated: CASSHEGRTNYGYTF.

J is TRBJ2-7 and V is TRBV29-1, with 7 bases identical to TRBD1. The CDR3 loop spans 11 amino acids. V dropped 5 bases and J dropped 6; count of bases not matched to a gene: 4. The germline CDR1 and CDR2 sequences are SQVTM and ANQGSEA. CDR3 bases: TGCAGCGTTTTAACAGGGGCCGAGCAGTACTTC. Translation: CSVLTGAEQYF.

The V and J genes are TRBV20-1 and TRBJ2-3; D remains ambiguous. Germline V gene lookup returns CDR1 DFQATT and CDR2 SNEGSKA (reference sequence). There are 15 residues in the CDR3. V lost 3 bases, J lost 1 base, and 14 bases lay in between. In nucleotides, the CDR3 is TGCAGTGCTAGCGGTAGGGCCACCGGCACAGATACGCAGTATTTT. Its protein is CSASGRATGTDTQYF.

At least ten counts were recorded for this clonotype. This chain connects TRBV7-8 to TRBJ2-3; 8 bases fit TRBD2. V was pared by 6 bases and J by 1 base, with 6 bases of the junction left unmatched. The CDR3 consists of 15 residues. The germline V gene has CDR1 SGHVS and CDR2 FQNEAQ. CDR3 nucleotides: TGTGCCAGCAGTATCACTAGCGGCCGCACAGATACGCAGTATTTT. Its protein product is CASSITSGRTDTQYF. Full variable domain (remainder filled in from reference TRBV7-8 and TRBJ2-3): GAGVSQSPRYKVAKRGQDVALRCDPISGHVSLFWYQQALGQGPEFLTYFQNEAQLDKSGLPSDRFFAERPEGSVSTLKIQRTQQEDSAVYLCASSITSGRTDTQYFGPGTRLTVL.

This clonotype showed up just once. The V call is TRBV24-1, the J call TRBJ2-3, with TRBD1 matching 9 bases. The germline V gene has CDR1 KGHDR and CDR2 SFDVKD. V gave up 0 bases and J gave up 2 bases; unmatched junction bases: 2. This CDR3 is built from 16 residues. CDR3 region: CATSDLGTGPTDTQYF. For the CDR3, the DNA is TGTGCCACCAGTGATTTGGGGACAGGGCCCACAGATACGCAGTATTTT.

This clonotype showed up just a few times. The chain joins TRBV4-3 to TRBJ2-4; D is uncertain. The J call may be mistaken, given a closer DNA end match to TRBJ2-7. Germline loops: CDR1 LGHNA, CDR2 YSLEER. This CDR3 spans 13 amino acids. Here the CDR3 DNA reads TGCGCCAGCAGCCATCGGTTTGGGTACGAGCAGTACTTC. It translates to CASSHRFGYEQYF.

The gene calls are TRBV6-5 and TRBJ2-1; TRBD2 aligns across 16 bases. The germline V gene has CDR1 MNHEY and CDR2 SVGAGI. V was clipped by 2 bases and J by 6 bases; unmatched bases: 10. This CDR3 is built from 19 residues. The CDR3 is CASSYISAGLAGGLNEQFF. CDR3 coding DNA: TGTGCCAGCAGTTACATATCTGCGGGACTAGCGGGGGGGCTCAATGAGCAGTTCTTC.

The chain is built from TRBV27 and TRBJ2-1, with a possible D match to TRBD1 (7 bases). The CDR3 runs to 15 residues. CDR1 is MNHEY and CDR2 is SMNVEV in the germline V gene (reference sequence). Between the trimmed V and J ends, which lost 3 bases and 4 bases, there was a span of 13 bases. In DNA, the CDR3 is TGTGCCAGCAGTTTTCTGCAGGGGGGTTACAATGAGCAGTTCTTC. Residues: CASSFLQGGYNEQFF.

The gene calls are TRBV20-1 and TRBJ1-2; D is perhaps TRBD1 (6 bases). The germline CDR1 and CDR2 sequences are DFQATT and SNEGSKA (reference sequence). The CDR3 has 15 amino acids. V shed 3 bases and J shed 4 bases, with 18 bases lying between them. CDR3 amino acids: CSARGDRRGIYGYTF. The CDR3 DNA reads TGCAGTGCTAGGGGCGACAGGAGAGGAATCTATGGCTACACCTTC.

This chain links TRBV20-1 with TRBJ2-1; TRBD1 or TRBD2 may be the D gene (5 bases each). V lost 5 bases, J lost 4 bases, and 12 bases lay in between. The germline V gene encodes CDR1 DFQATT and CDR2 SNEGSKA (reference sequence). This CDR3 region has 13 residues. The DNA of the CDR3 is TGCAGTGCTTTCGGGACGGTGTACAATGAGCAGTTCTTC. Translating it yields CSAFGTVYNEQFF.

For the CDR3, the DNA is TGTGCCATCAAAGCCGGGACGGAATTTTTCTATGGCTACACCTTC. It translates to CAIKAGTEFFYGYTF. This chain links TRBV10-3 with TRBJ1-2; perhaps TRBD1 as D (5 bases). Germline V gives CDR1 ENHRY, CDR2 SYGVKD. The CDR3 length is 15 residues. V was cut by 7 bases and J by 4 bases, with 19 bases left in between.

This clonotype was picked up a small number of times. The chain carries TRBV7-9 and TRBJ1-6; 9 nucleotides line up with TRBD1. Germline V gene sequence: CDR1 SEHNR, CDR2 FQNEAQ (reference sequence). Unmatched junction bases numbered 7, after V lost 4 bases and J lost 9 bases. The CDR3 totals 15 residues. The CDR3 spells CASSSAGQGSSPLHF. The CDR3 nucleotides are TGTGCCAGCAGCTCGGCGGGACAGGGCAGTTCACCCCTCCACTTT. The complete variable domain, with remaining parts taken from reference TRBV7-9 and TRBJ1-6, reads DTGVSQNPRHKITKRGQNVTFRCDPISEHNRLYWYRQTLGQGPEFLTYFQNEAQLEKSRLLSDRFSAERPKGSFSTLEIQRTEQGDSAMYLCASSSAGQGSSPLHFGNGTRLTVT.

The gene calls are TRBV21-1 and TRBJ2-4; the D segment call TRBD1 is taken from the table without a DNA check. TRBV21-1 represents a pseudogene. The CDR3 length is 15 residues. This CDR3 is CASSKRSPRQNIQYF. The CDR3 DNA follows: TGTGCCAGCAGCAAAAGGTCCCCAAGACAAAACATTCAGTACTTC.

This clonotype has just a few counts. In DNA, the CDR3 is TGTGCCAGCAGCTTTTCTTGGCGTAGGGGGTCACAAGAGACCCAGTACTTC. The encoded protein is CASSFSWRRGSQETQYF. The J gene is TRBJ2-5, the V gene TRBV12-1; TRBD1 is the table's D call, not checked against the DNA. TRBV12-1 is marked as a pseudogene. The CDR3 spans 17 residues.

In its sample, this clonotype was seen a few times. The chain has TRBV5-1 and TRBJ1-2; TRBD1 aligns across 7 bases. Unmatched junction bases numbered 8, after V lost 4 bases and J lost 8 bases. Germline V gives CDR1 SGHRS, CDR2 YFSETQ. The CDR3 is 13 amino acids. DNA for the CDR3: TGCGCCAGCAGCCCGGACGGGACAGCCGGCTACACCTTC. Amino acid sequence: CASSPDGTAGYTF.

This clonotype has more than one count but fewer than ten. The J gene is TRBJ2-6, the V gene TRBV12-3 or TRBV12-4; D is uncertain. V gave up 0 bases and J gave up 0 bases, with 6 bases separating them. The CDR3 loop spans 16 amino acids. As DNA, the CDR3 is TGTGCCAGCAGTTTAGCTTCCGACTCTGGGGCCAACGTCCTGACTTTC. The encoded protein is CASSLASDSGANVLTF.

A note on this clonotype: A much larger clone differs from this one at a single base, so this may be a read error. This chain links TRBV10-3 with TRBJ2-7; TRBD1 agrees at 9 bases. V was pared by 5 bases and J by 6 bases, with 11 bases of the junction left unmatched. The V gene's germline CDR1 is ENHRY and CDR2 SYGVKD. This CDR3 region has 15 residues. The CDR3 nucleotides are TGTGCCATCAGTTGTAGCCGACAGGGGGAAGGCGAGCAGTACTTC. It specifies CAISCSRQGEGEQYF.

This chain uses TRBV6-6 with TRBJ2-3; D unresolved. CDR1 MNHNY and CDR2 SVGAGI come from the germline V gene (reference sequence). Between the trimmed V and J ends, which lost 5 bases and 0 bases, there was a span of 9 bases. The CDR3 totals 14 residues. As DNA, the CDR3 is TGTGCCAGCAGTGAGAAATCTAGCACAGATACGCAGTATTTT. It codes for CASSEKSSTDTQYF.

The chain is built from TRBV18 and TRBJ1-1, with 7 positions matching TRBD1. Trimming cost V 1 base and J 5 bases; bases outside gene matches: 7. The CDR3 sequence is 15 residues long. Germline V gene data show CDR1 as KGHSH and CDR2 as LQKENI. The CDR3: CASSPQTGSGTEAFF. The CDR3 DNA is TGTGCCAGCTCACCACAGACAGGGTCGGGTACTGAAGCTTTCTTT. The entire variable domain, with the rest obtained from reference TRBV18 and TRBJ1-1, is as follows: NAGVMQNPRHLVRRRGQEARLRCSPMKGHSHVYWYRQLPEEGLKFMVYLQKENIIDESGMPKERFSAEFPKEGPSILRIQQVVRGDSAAYFCASSPQTGSGTEAFFGQGTRLTVV.

The CDR3 DNA reads TGCGCCAGCAGCTTTGGCAGGGGCTCAGATACGCAGTATTTT. Translating gives CASSFGRGSDTQYF. V usage is TRBV5-1 and J usage is TRBJ2-3, with D perhaps matching TRBD1 (6 bases). The germline V gene has CDR1 SGHRS and CDR2 YFSETQ. Trimming shortened V by 2 bases and J by 4 bases, and 11 bases separated the two germline ends. The CDR3 runs 14 residues.